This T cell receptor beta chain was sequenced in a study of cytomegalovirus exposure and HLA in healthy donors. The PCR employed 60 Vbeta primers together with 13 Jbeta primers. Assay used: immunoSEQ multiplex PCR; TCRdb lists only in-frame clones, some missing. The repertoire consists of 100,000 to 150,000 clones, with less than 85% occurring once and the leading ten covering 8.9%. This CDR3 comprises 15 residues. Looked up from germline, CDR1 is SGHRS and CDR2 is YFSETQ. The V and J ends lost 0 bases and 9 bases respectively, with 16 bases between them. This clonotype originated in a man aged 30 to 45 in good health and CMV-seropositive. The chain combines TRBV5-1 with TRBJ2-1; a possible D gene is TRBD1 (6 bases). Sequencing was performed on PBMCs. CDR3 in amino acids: CASSLEAAGAGEQFF. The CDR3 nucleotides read TGCGCCAGCAGCTTGGAGGCGGCAGGGGCGGGTGAGCAGTTCTTC.